This T cell receptor (beta chain) is from a study of cytomegalovirus exposure and HLA in healthy donors. At the level of the study: Across around 400 genotyped donors, around 80% landed in the Caucasian-associated ancestry cluster.

The CDR3 consists of 15 residues. Trimming removed 4 bases at V and 7 bases at J, with 23 bases between. Germline V gene data show CDR1 as GTSNPN and CDR2 as SVGIG (reference sequence). This clone was picked up a small number of times. Each of the donors was a healthy bone marrow donor. Donors likely had unrecorded immune exposures despite being nominally healthy when sampled. With 60 Vbeta and 13 Jbeta primers, the PCR was carried out. The repertoire was sequenced with immunoSEQ multiplex PCR; TCRdb's copy has only in-frame clones and lacks some. The sample holds fewer than 200,000 clones; less than 90% are singletons and the top ten take approximately 4.1%.

The specimen was PBMCs. The V call is TRBV30, the J call TRBJ2-7; TRBD2 is a possible D gene (7 bases). The origin of this receptor is a woman in her forties or fifties in good health and CMV-seropositive. The DNA of the CDR3 is TGTGCCTGGACCTTAGGGGGGGGCCATGGTCGGGAGCAGTACTTC. It translates to CAWTLGGGHGREQYF.